The 19 T cell receptor beta chains given below trace back to one sample, sequenced in a study of T cell repertoires in cytomegalovirus infection. TCRdb reanalysed the reads using MiXCR and keeps one entry per CDR3 protein. The sample consists of 100,000 or so distinct CDR3 sequences, approximately 16% of them appearing once. Sequencing was done on a sample of PBMCs. These receptors all stem from a human donor in good health (CMV status not recorded). Some clones in this sample may be carry-over from other donors' samples.

This clonotype was observed a few times. The genes are TRBV5-1 and TRBJ1-6, with D hard to call. Germline assignment: CDR1 SGHRS and CDR2 YFSETQ. Deletions cut 4 bases from V and 9 bases from J, with 14 bases between. CDR3 size: 14 residues. The CDR3 DNA reads as TGCGCCAGCAGCCTGGACGGAGGTGGTTCACCCCTCCACTTT. Translating gives CASSLDGGGSPLHF. Filled out from reference TRBV5-1 and TRBJ1-6, the complete variable domain reads KAGVTQTPRYLIKTRGQQVTLSCSPISGHRSVSWYQQTPGQGLQFLFEYFSETQRNKGNFPGRFSGRQFSNSRSEMNVSTLELGDSALYLCASSLDGGGSPLHFGNGTRLTVT.

This clonotype was detected many times. This rearrangement joins TRBV7-2 to TRBJ1-2; D ambiguous. Trimming shortened V by 4 bases and J by 4 bases, and 4 bases separated the two germline ends. Germline loops: CDR1 SGHTA, CDR2 FQGNSA. This CDR3 is 11 amino acids long. The CDR3 DNA is TGTGCCAGCAGCTCAACCTATGGCTACACCTTC. Encoded protein: CASSSTYGYTF.

The chain uses TRBV7-8 and TRBJ2-2; 7 bases match TRBD2. Trimming took 0 bases from V and 3 from J; bases not matched to a gene: 7. The length of the CDR3 is 17 residues. Germline V gives CDR1 SGHVS, CDR2 FQNEAQ. The CDR3 sequence: CASSLAGGGSDTGELFF. CDR3 DNA sequence: TGTGCCAGCAGCTTAGCGGGGGGGGGATCGGACACCGGGGAGCTGTTTTTT.

This clonotype has a count of ten or more. V usage is TRBV7-9 and J usage is TRBJ1-5; possibly TRBD1 for D (6 bases). Germline V lookup: CDR1 SEHNR, CDR2 FQNEAQ (reference sequence). This CDR3 has 13 residues. With 5 bases removed from V and 7 bases from J, the gap between germline ends came to 12 bases. In nucleotides, the CDR3 is TGTGCCAGCAGCACGAACAGGGACCAGCCCCAGCATTTT. The encoded protein is CASSTNRDQPQHF.

The V and J genes are TRBV27 and TRBJ2-7, with D perhaps matching TRBD2 (6 bases). The CDR3 runs 15 residues. The V gene's germline CDR1 is MNHEY and CDR2 SMNVEV (reference sequence). V gave up 2 bases and J gave up 1 base, with 12 bases separating them. The CDR3 region is CASSLREGRSYEQYF. The CDR3 nucleotides read TGTGCCAGCAGTTTACGAGAGGGGAGGTCCTACGAGCAGTACTTC.

With respect to this clonotype: A clone one base away is much larger, so this may be a read error. The CDR3, as DNA: TGTGCCAACAGCCCCGAGCGGGCCCAAGAGACCCAGTACTTC. Protein sequence: CANSPERAQETQYF. This chain joins TRBV7-2 and TRBJ2-5; TRBD2 is a possible D gene (6 bases). Germline V gene sequence: CDR1 SGHTA, CDR2 FQGNSA. This CDR3 has 14 amino acids. Full variable domain (remainder filled in from reference TRBV7-2 and TRBJ2-5): GAGVSQSPSNKVTEKGKDVELRCDPISGHTALYWYRQSLGQGLEFLIYFQGNSAPDKSGLPSDRFSAERTGGSVSTLTIQRTQQEDSAVYLCANSPERAQETQYFGPGTRLLVL.

This clonotype occurred a few times. The V call is TRBV14, the J call TRBJ1-6; D remains ambiguous. The CDR3 is made up of 14 amino acids. Germline V gene sequence: CDR1 SGHDN, CDR2 FVKESK. Deletions cut 2 bases from V and 10 bases from J, with 12 bases between. For the CDR3, the DNA is TGTGCCAGCAGCCAATACATAGTTGCCTCACCCCTCCACTTT. Translating it yields CASSQYIVASPLHF.

This clonotype was recorded a few times. The chain has TRBV24-1 and TRBJ2-1; TRBD2 aligns across 11 bases. The CDR3 contains 17 residues. V lost 4 bases to trimming and J lost 2 bases; unmatched junction nucleotides: 6. Germline CDR1 reads KGHDR; CDR2 reads SFDVKD. This CDR3 reads CATSDILAGDTYNEQFF. The CDR3 DNA reads as TGTGCCACCAGTGACATACTAGCGGGGGATACCTACAATGAGCAGTTCTTC.

The chain has TRBV5-4 and TRBJ2-5, with 9 bases aligning to TRBD2. The V segment lost 4 bases and the J segment 5 bases; nucleotides outside the gene matches: 6. This CDR3 comprises 14 residues. Looked up from germline, CDR1 is SGHNT and CDR2 is YYREEE (reference sequence). CDR3 coding DNA: TGTGCCAGCAGCCTCGGGACTAGCCCGGAGACCCAGTACTTC. Translation: CASSLGTSPETQYF.

The sample holds many counts of this clonotype. Here the CDR3 reads CASSPRFATADDDGYTF. DNA of the CDR3: TGTGCCAGCTCACCACGGTTTGCCACGGCTGATGATGATGGCTACACCTTC. The gene calls are TRBV18 and TRBJ1-2; D is ambiguous. The CDR3 has 17 amino acids. Trimming cost V 1 base and J 6 bases, with 21 bases left between them. Per germline, CDR1 KGHSH and CDR2 LQKENI.

This clonotype is medium-sized in the sample. The gene calls are TRBV7-8 and TRBJ2-1, with 11 bases that match TRBD2. Germline CDR1 SGHVS, CDR2 FQNEAQ. The CDR3 loop spans 18 amino acids. V lost 3 bases to trimming and J lost 8 bases; unmatched junction nucleotides: 15. DNA of the CDR3: TGTGCCAGCAGCTTGCCGACGAGACTAGCGGGGCTGAAGGATGAGCAGTTCTTC. Amino acids: CASSLPTRLAGLKDEQFF.

This clonotype occurred a few times. This chain joins TRBV6-2 or TRBV6-3 and TRBJ2-7; D is uncertain. V lost 0 bases, J lost 4 bases, and 16 bases lay in between. CDR1 and CDR2 (germline): MNHEY, SVGEGT. The CDR3 runs to 16 residues. The CDR3 DNA is TGTGCCAGCAGTTACTCGAAGGCTCGCTTGGGGTACGAGCAGTACTTC. It codes for CASSYSKARLGYEQYF.

This clonotype was counted a few times. This chain links TRBV7-2 with TRBJ2-7; D tentatively fits TRBD1 or TRBD2 (5 bases each). V dropped 4 bases and J dropped 6 bases, with 16 bases sitting between them. The CDR3 runs to 14 residues. Germline V CDR1 and CDR2: SGHTA, FQGNSA. The CDR3 here is CASSSLRGRAEQYF. DNA for the CDR3: TGTGCCAGCAGCTCCTTACGGGGCCGGGCCGAGCAGTACTTC.

There are many counts of this clonotype. The chain carries TRBV4-2 and TRBJ2-1, with D tentatively TRBD1 (6 bases). The CDR3 consists of 15 residues. V shed 0 bases and J shed 3 bases, with 9 bases lying between them. Germline CDR1 is LGHNA and CDR2 is YNFKEQ. CDR3 amino acids: CASSQEQGNYNEQFF. CDR3 DNA sequence: TGTGCCAGCAGCCAAGAACAGGGAAACTACAATGAGCAGTTCTTC.

This clonotype showed up many times. The chain joins TRBV7-3 to TRBJ1-3; D is undetermined. V was cut by 5 bases and J by 1 base, with 9 bases left in between. Germline values: CDR1 SGHTA, CDR2 FQGTGA. CDR3 size: 14 residues. In DNA form, the CDR3 reads TGTGCCAGCAGCCCCTACGGATCTGGAAACACCATATATTTT. It is translated as CASSPYGSGNTIYF.

In this sample, this clonotype turned up many times. V gene TRBV5-8 combines with J gene TRBJ2-3; D gene unclear. V shed 3 bases and J shed 3 bases, with 5 bases lying between them. Germline loops: CDR1 SGHTS, CDR2 YDEGEE. This CDR3 has 12 amino acids. The CDR3 protein is CASSYTTDTQYF. DNA of the CDR3: TGTGCCAGCAGCTACACTACAGATACGCAGTATTTT.

This clonotype was found many times. The chain recombines TRBV7-2 with TRBJ2-1; D is perhaps TRBD2 (6 bases). The CDR3 consists of 14 residues. The germline V gene has CDR1 SGHTA and CDR2 FQGNSA. V was clipped by 7 bases and J by 8 bases, with 18 bases between them. The CDR3 region has the DNA TGTGCCAGCAAAACACTAGCAAAGAACGATGAGCAGTTCTTC. This gives the protein CASKTLAKNDEQFF.

The CDR3 protein is CATSEWMGGYTF. The CDR3 region has the DNA TGTGCCACCAGTGAATGGATGGGTGGCTACACCTTC. The genes are TRBV24-1 and TRBJ1-2; D is unclear. There are 12 residues in the CDR3. The V and J ends lost 4 bases and 7 bases respectively, with 9 bases between them. The germline V gene has CDR1 KGHDR and CDR2 SFDVKD.

This clonotype turned up a few times. V gene TRBV5-1 combines with J gene TRBJ2-1; D unclear. The CDR3 runs 18 residues. Trimming took 0 bases from V and 0 from J, leaving 16 bases between them. CDR1 is SGHRS and CDR2 is YFSETQ in the germline V gene. CDR3 sequence reads: CASSLAPLSRSSYNEQFF. The DNA for the CDR3 is TGCGCCAGCAGCTTGGCCCCGCTAAGCAGGAGCTCCTACAATGAGCAGTTCTTC.